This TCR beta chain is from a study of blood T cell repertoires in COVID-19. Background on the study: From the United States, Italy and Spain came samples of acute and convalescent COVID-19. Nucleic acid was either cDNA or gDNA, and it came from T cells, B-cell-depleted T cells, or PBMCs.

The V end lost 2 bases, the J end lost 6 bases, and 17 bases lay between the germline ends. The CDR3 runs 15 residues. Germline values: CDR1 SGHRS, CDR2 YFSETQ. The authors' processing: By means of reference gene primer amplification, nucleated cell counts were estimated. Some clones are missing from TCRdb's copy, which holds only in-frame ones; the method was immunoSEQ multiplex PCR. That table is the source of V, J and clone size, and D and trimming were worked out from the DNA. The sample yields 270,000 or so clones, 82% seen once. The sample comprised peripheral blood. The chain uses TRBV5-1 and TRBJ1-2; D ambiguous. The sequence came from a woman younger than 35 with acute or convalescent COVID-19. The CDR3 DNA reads TGCGCCAGCAGCTTTAGTGGTGGACGGAGGAATGGCTACACCTTC. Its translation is CASSFSGGRRNGYTF.